These 10 T cell receptor beta chains share one sample of origin, sequenced in a study of shared clonotypes between healthy human individuals. Profiling relied on immunoSEQ multiplex PCR, and the TCRdb table lists in-frame clones only, not all of them. The profile shows roughly 650,000 clones, roughly 97% of them singletons. The material sequenced was naive CD4+ T cells sorted from blood. This sample's subset: CD45RA+ positively selected. The receptors were sampled from a woman aged 30 to 39 in good health.

The V call is TRBV6-6, the J call TRBJ1-5; D remains unclear. CDR3 length: 12 residues. Per germline, CDR1 MNHNY and CDR2 SVGAGI (reference sequence). Trimming removed 6 bases from V and 9 bases from J, with 12 bases in between. CDR3 nucleotide sequence: TGTGCCAGCAGGCGCACGGAGGGGCCCCAGCATTTT. It encodes CASRRTEGPQHF.

The rearrangement uses TRBV10-3 and TRBJ1-3; tentatively, D is TRBD1 (5 bases). This CDR3 is built from 14 residues. The germline V gene has CDR1 ENHRY and CDR2 SYGVKD. The germline V and J ends were trimmed by 4 bases and 0 bases, with 7 bases remaining between them. The CDR3 loop reads CAISADNSGNTIYF. The CDR3 nucleotides are TGTGCCATCAGTGCGGACAACTCTGGAAACACCATATATTTT.

Worth noting for this clone: The same CDR3 also results from other DNA sequences found in this sample. In nucleotides, the CDR3 is TGCGCCAGCACCCGGGACAGGGGGACTGGGGCCAACGTCCTGACTTTC. Protein: CASTRDRGTGANVLTF. This chain uses TRBV10-2 with TRBJ2-6; 11 bases map to TRBD1. Germline CDR1 reads WSHSY; CDR2 reads SAAADI. V lost 7 bases to trimming and J lost 2 bases; unmatched junction nucleotides: 4. This CDR3 has 16 residues.

This sequence joins TRBV10-3 and TRBJ2-5; D is perhaps TRBD1 (6 bases). V shed 5 bases and J shed 4 bases, with 11 bases lying between them. The CDR3 is 13 amino acids. Germline CDR1 is ENHRY and CDR2 is SYGVKD. The CDR3 here is CAISRLGGETQYF. The CDR3 region has the DNA TGTGCCATCAGTCGATTAGGGGGAGAGACCCAGTACTTC.

On this clone itself: Its ends do not fully match the called genes, so a read error is possible. V is TRBV6-1 and J is TRBJ2-5; 9 positions match TRBD2. The CDR3 covers 16 residues. CDR1 and CDR2 (germline): MNHNS, SASEGT. DNA of the CDR3: TGTGCCATCAGTGAGGGAGCGGGGGGACTCCAAGAGACCCAGTACTTC. Protein sequence: CAISEGAGGLQETQYF.

The chain joins TRBV28 to TRBJ2-5; the D call may be TRBD1 or TRBD2 (6 bases each). Per germline, CDR1 MDHEN and CDR2 SYDVKM. V lost 5 bases, J lost 5 bases, and 18 bases lay in between. This CDR3 is built from 15 residues. CDR3 in amino acids: CASSVGGRMGETQYF. The CDR3 DNA is TGTGCCAGCAGTGTCGGGGGCAGGATGGGGGAGACCCAGTACTTC.

This chain links TRBV5-6 with TRBJ2-1; 10 positions agree with TRBD2. J was trimmed by 9 bases and V by 4 bases; bases with no gene match: 10. CDR3 length: 15 amino acids. Germline V lookup: CDR1 SGHDT, CDR2 YYEEEE. CDR3 protein: CASSSGRALVGEQFF. The CDR3 coding sequence is TGTGCCAGCAGCAGCGGGAGGGCCCTGGTCGGTGAGCAGTTCTTC.

This sequence joins TRBV4-1 and TRBJ1-2, with TRBD1 identical over 7 bases. The length of the CDR3 is 16 residues. CDR1 and CDR2 (germline): MGHRA, YSYEKL. Trimming cost V 4 bases and J 6 bases; bases outside gene matches: 14. CDR3 amino acids: CASSPFQTGRIDGYTF. The CDR3, as DNA: TGCGCCAGCAGCCCCTTCCAGACAGGGCGAATTGATGGCTACACCTTC.

The chain joins TRBV28 to TRBJ1-1, with 7 bases matching TRBD1. Germline-derived CDR1 and CDR2 are MDHEN and SYDVKM. The CDR3 is 14 amino acids. V lost 6 bases and J lost 3; bases outside the gene matches: 7. The chain's CDR3 is CASSKGTDHTEAFF. CDR3 DNA: TGTGCCAGCAGCAAAGGGACAGACCACACTGAAGCTTTCTTT.

The rearrangement links TRBV4-1 to TRBJ2-3; D not resolved. V lost 0 bases and J lost 12, with 16 bases in between. CDR1 and CDR2 from the germline V gene are MGHRA and YSYEKL. The CDR3 has 14 amino acids. The CDR3 loop is CASSQEELAPLQYF. CDR3 in DNA: TGCGCCAGCAGCCAAGAAGAATTAGCCCCCCTACAGTATTTT.